The rows below give T cell receptor beta chains drawn from one sample of a study of OX40 agonist ivuxolimab in advanced cancers. This table comes from immunoSEQ multiplex PCR, and its TCRdb copy is limited to in-frame clones, with some not included. The data contain tens of thousands of clones, more than 70% of them singletons. The sequenced sample was CD4+ or CD8+ T cells sorted from blood, obtained in a trial of the OX40 agonist ivuxolimab. The receptors were gathered from an adult with an advanced solid tumor such as melanoma, head and neck, liver or kidney cancer. The CDR3 runs from the conserved cysteine through the conserved F or W. Fields, in order: V gene, CDR3 protein.

V gene: TRBV13
CDR3 protein: CASSLEETQYF

V gene: TRBV2
CDR3 protein: CASSEWGGRSPLHF

V gene: TRBV14
CDR3 protein: CASSQGTGAYEQYF

V gene: TRBV6-5
CDR3 protein: CASSGGAPGGEKLFF

V gene: TRBV4-2
CDR3 protein: CASSQLLAKGGDYNSPLHF

V gene: TRBV7-9
CDR3 protein: CASSGRDNNYGYTF

V gene: TRBV7-9
CDR3 protein: CASSRPTGGFEKLFF

V gene: TRBV19
CDR3 protein: CASTPGTPDNYGYTF

V gene: TRBV6-6
CDR3 protein: CASSYSSGGPYEQYF

V gene: TRBV5-1
CDR3 protein: CASSFNQETQYF

V gene: TRBV7-2
CDR3 protein: CASSLAGRGETQYF

V gene: TRBV5-1
CDR3 protein: CASSLGLGQNYEQYF

V gene: TRBV14
CDR3 protein: CASRRTARSSYNSPLHF

V gene: TRBV12-2
CDR3 protein: CASRSPRRTSGANVLTF

V gene: TRBV5-8
CDR3 protein: CASSLGQGLGGTDTQYF

V gene: TRBV29-1
CDR3 protein: CSVRGHTNTGELFF

V gene: TRBV5-5
CDR3 protein: CASSSDRGILNTEAFF

V gene: TRBV2
CDR3 protein: CASRQEPGAGELFF

V gene: TRBV7-6
CDR3 protein: CASSLMASSDEQFF

V gene: TRBV5-4
CDR3 protein: CASSPSGGTWETQYF

V gene: TRBV27
CDR3 protein: CASSLYSGTGVYEQYF

V gene: TRBV7-9
CDR3 protein: CASSQREGGSPLHF

V gene: TRBV5-1
CDR3 protein: CASSLGQGAPEAFF

V gene: TRBV2
CDR3 protein: CASDAQGRTSEQYF

V gene: TRBV7-9
CDR3 protein: CASSTPGINTEAFF

V gene: TRBV2
CDR3 protein: CASRAGGIGYTF

V gene: TRBV4-2
CDR3 protein: CASSTGTDNQPQHF

V gene: TRBV6-6
CDR3 protein: CASSSGTDTGELFF

V gene: TRBV6-5
CDR3 protein: CASSYRALPLGEQYF

V gene: TRBV9
CDR3 protein: CASTRGGGGTGELFF

V gene: TRBV2
CDR3 protein: CASSALGQGASEKLFF

V gene: TRBV7-6
CDR3 protein: CASSLAGEQETQYF

V gene: TRBV29-1
CDR3 protein: CSVARTGGGTDTQYF

V gene: TRBV7-3
CDR3 protein: CASSLQGLIGYTF

V gene: TRBV20-1
CDR3 protein: CSARLVYEQYF

V gene: TRBV6-1
CDR3 protein: CATLGSSTDTQYF

V gene: TRBV11-3
CDR3 protein: CASSSTVILAKNIQYF

V gene: TRBV5-1
CDR3 protein: CASSITGGVSTGELFF

V gene: TRBV27
CDR3 protein: CASSPTLQREQYF

V gene: TRBV6-1
CDR3 protein: CASSASYEQYF